This T cell receptor beta chain originates from a study of control samples from healthy donors and cancer patients. V lost 6 bases, J lost 4 bases, and 5 bases stayed unmatched. The CDR3 runs 14 residues. CDR1 is SGHTA, CDR2 FQGNSA, per germline. The data were produced by immunoSEQ multiplex PCR, yet TCRdb's version contains in-frame clones alone and is incomplete. The sample lists about 110,000 clones, 83% occurring once. This sequence originates from a woman between 50 and 59 years old in good health. The sample comprised blood. The rearrangement uses TRBV7-2 and TRBJ2-1; 8 nucleotides agree with TRBD1. For the CDR3, the DNA is TGTGCCAGCAGATCGACAGGGGCATACAATGAGCAGTTCTTC. Protein product: CASRSTGAYNEQFF.